Presented here are 20 T cell receptor beta chains from one specimen sequenced in a study of blood T cell repertoires in COVID-19. Method: immunoSEQ multiplex PCR; TCRdb's copy keeps in-frame clones and lacks some. Seen here are 130,000 to 150,000 clones, over 70% observed once, and the top ten hold less than 2%. The material sequenced was peripheral blood. The receptor set was obtained from a woman aged 55-69 years with acute or convalescent COVID-19.

The chain carries TRBV6-1 and TRBJ2-7, with D perhaps matching TRBD1 (6 bases). The CDR3 is made up of 15 amino acids. Trimming took 3 bases from V and 3 from J, leaving 15 bases between them. CDR1 and CDR2 (germline): MNHNS, SASEGT. The chain's CDR3 is CASSEDPWDNYEQYF. CDR3 nucleotide sequence: TGTGCCAGCAGTGAGGATCCCTGGGACAACTACGAGCAGTACTTC.

This chain links TRBV10-1 with TRBJ2-3; 13 nucleotides match TRBD2. V lost 6 bases to trimming and J lost 5 bases; unmatched junction nucleotides: 5. Germline CDR1 is WNHNN and CDR2 is SYGVQD (reference sequence). This CDR3 region has 15 residues. In DNA form, the CDR3 reads TGCGCCAGCAGCGGGACTAGCGGGAAAAGAGATACGCAGTATTTT. Its protein product is CASSGTSGKRDTQYF.

The chain employs TRBV3-1 (or the pseudogene TRBV3-2) and TRBJ2-1; possible D gene TRBD1, 6 bases. The CDR3 totals 14 residues. Looked up from germline, CDR1 is LGHDT and CDR2 is YNNKEL (reference sequence). V dropped 5 bases and J dropped 5 bases, with 13 bases sitting between them. The CDR3 region has the DNA TGTGCCAGCAGCATACAGGGCTATCACAATGAGCAGTTCTTC. It yields the protein CASSIQGYHNEQFF.

The chain employs TRBV6-1 and TRBJ1-1; maybe TRBD1 (6 bases). V lost 2 bases and J lost 6, with 13 bases in between. The CDR3 loop spans 14 amino acids. Germline V gene lookup returns CDR1 MNHNS and CDR2 SASEGT. CDR3 loop: CASSELQGQAEAFF. The CDR3 nucleotides are TGTGCCAGCAGTGAACTTCAGGGGCAAGCTGAAGCTTTCTTT.

The genes are TRBV6-1 and TRBJ2-5, with a tentative D call TRBD2 (7 bases). This CDR3 has 18 residues. V lost 4 bases and J lost 1, with 22 bases in between. In germline, CDR1 is MNHNS, CDR2 SASEGT. The CDR3 sequence: CASSGGAGLRTSQETQYF. In DNA form, the CDR3 reads TGTGCCAGCAGTGGGGGGGCAGGGCTACGGACTAGCCAAGAGACCCAGTACTTC.

The J gene is TRBJ2-5, the V gene TRBV3-1 (or the pseudogene TRBV3-2); maybe TRBD2 (7 bases). Germline CDR1 and CDR2: LGHDT and YNNKEL (reference sequence). This CDR3 is 18 amino acids long. V lost 0 bases and J 5 bases, leaving 22 bases between the germline ends. CDR3 sequence (DNA): TGTGCCAGCAGCCAAGACCTCCGGACTAGGAGGGGGGTGGAGACCCAGTACTTC. As protein: CASSQDLRTRRGVETQYF.

V gene TRBV6-5 combines with J gene TRBJ2-1; a weak D match, TRBD2 (5 bases). With 6 bases removed from V and 2 bases from J, the gap between germline ends came to 14 bases. The germline gives CDR1 MNHEY, CDR2 SVGAGI. The CDR3 loop spans 15 amino acids. Written as DNA, the CDR3 is TGTGCCAGCAGCCTCGCCACTAGGACCTACAATGAGCAGTTCTTC. Its translation: CASSLATRTYNEQFF.

This clone appeared a single time. The chain links TRBV18 to TRBJ2-7; D is possibly TRBD1 (7 bases). The germline V and J ends were trimmed by 1 base and 0 bases, with 19 bases remaining between them. The germline V gene encodes CDR1 KGHSH and CDR2 LQKENI. This CDR3 region has 18 residues. In nucleotides, the CDR3 is TGTGCCAGCTCACCACTCGGTACTGGAGGGGGCACCTCCTACGAGCAGTACTTC. The encoded protein is CASSPLGTGGGTSYEQYF.

The rearrangement joins TRBV29-1 to TRBJ2-1; 9 bases align to TRBD1. Germline CDR1 and CDR2: SQVTM and ANQGSEA. The V and J ends lost 1 base and 7 bases, in that order; junction bases with no gene match: 23. The CDR3 contains 20 residues. This CDR3 is CSVEGYITHRQGVSVNEQFF. Written as DNA, the CDR3 is TGCAGCGTTGAAGGGTACATAACCCATCGACAGGGGGTGTCTGTTAATGAGCAGTTCTTC.

This clone is a singleton in its sample. The chain uses TRBV5-6 and TRBJ2-3, with a possible D match to TRBD2 (6 bases). Between the trimmed V and J ends, which lost 3 bases and 4 bases, there was a span of 18 bases. The CDR3 has 16 residues. The germline CDR1 and CDR2 sequences are SGHDT and YYEEEE. CDR3 sequence: CASSSPVGPGADTQYF. In nucleotides, the CDR3 is TGTGCCAGCAGCTCCCCTGTGGGCCCGGGGGCAGATACGCAGTATTTT.

The rearrangement links TRBV6-5 to TRBJ2-1; D unresolved. Germline CDR1 is MNHEY and CDR2 is SVGAGI. The CDR3 covers 14 residues. Trimming shortened V by 0 bases and J by 8 bases, and 11 bases separated the two germline ends. Here the CDR3 reads CASSYSRPEDEQFF. As DNA, the CDR3 is TGTGCCAGCAGTTACTCTAGGCCCGAGGATGAGCAGTTCTTC.

The chain couples TRBV6-5 to TRBJ2-5; D unclear. This CDR3 contains 14 residues. From germline, CDR1 is MNHEY and CDR2 SVGAGI. Trimming took 2 bases from V and 1 from J, leaving 8 bases between them. The CDR3 DNA reads as TGTGCCAGCAGTTACCTCCTCCCCCAAGAGACCCAGTACTTC. Amino acid sequence: CASSYLLPQETQYF.

A few counts support this clone. V usage is TRBV5-1 and J usage is TRBJ2-1, with 10 bases lining up with TRBD1. Germline V gene lookup returns CDR1 SGHRS and CDR2 YFSETQ. The V gene end was trimmed by 4 bases and the J gene end by 3 bases; junction bases not matched to a gene: 1. There are 14 residues in the CDR3. The CDR3 DNA reads TGCGCCAGCAGCCGGGACAGGGGCTACAATGAGCAGTTCTTC. It specifies CASSRDRGYNEQFF. Full variable domain (remainder filled in from reference TRBV5-1 and TRBJ2-1): KAGVTQTPRYLIKTRGQQVTLSCSPISGHRSVSWYQQTPGQGLQFLFEYFSETQRNKGNFPGRFSGRQFSNSRSEMNVSTLELGDSALYLCASSRDRGYNEQFFGPGTRLTVL.

The V call is TRBV3-1 (or the pseudogene TRBV3-2), the J call TRBJ2-1, with 15 bases identical to TRBD2. The junction had 7 bases not matched to a gene; V was cut back by 5 bases and J by 2 bases. Germline CDR1 and CDR2: LGHDT and YNNKEL (reference sequence). The CDR3 is made up of 18 amino acids. CDR3 protein: CASSGGLAGGGAYNEQFF. In DNA form, the CDR3 reads TGTGCCAGCAGCGGGGGACTAGCGGGAGGAGGAGCCTACAATGAGCAGTTCTTC.

This chain uses TRBV30 with TRBJ2-7, with D hard to call. Germline-derived CDR1 and CDR2 are GTSNPN and SVGIG (reference sequence). CDR3 length: 12 residues. The ends were cut back, 2 bases at V and 6 bases at J, with 11 bases in the middle. DNA of the CDR3: TGTGCCTGGAGTCCCGCGCGGTTCGAGCAGTACTTC. Protein: CAWSPARFEQYF.

The rearrangement joins TRBV3-1 (or the pseudogene TRBV3-2) to TRBJ2-4; D gene ambiguous. The CDR3 loop spans 14 amino acids. Deletions cut 2 bases from V and 1 base from J, with 6 bases between. Germline CDR1 LGHDT, CDR2 YNNKEL (reference sequence). CDR3 nucleotide sequence: TGTGCCAGCAGCCAACCTATGGCCAAAAACATTCAGTACTTC. It codes for CASSQPMAKNIQYF.

V is TRBV30 and J is TRBJ2-7; 14 positions match TRBD2. Trimming at V came to 0 bases and at J to 3 bases, leaving 16 bases not matched to a gene. Germline values: CDR1 GTSNPN, CDR2 SVGIG (reference sequence). The CDR3 is made up of 20 amino acids. The CDR3 region is CAWSVRPHGTSGSALYEQYF. The CDR3 DNA sequence: TGTGCCTGGAGTGTACGCCCACACGGGACTAGCGGGAGCGCGCTCTACGAGCAGTACTTC.

This clone was counted only a few times. J is TRBJ2-7 and V is TRBV30; 8 bases map to TRBD1. This CDR3 comprises 15 residues. Germline-derived CDR1 and CDR2 are GTSNPN and SVGIG (reference sequence). Trimming at V came to 0 bases and at J to 5 bases, leaving 9 bases not matched to a gene. CDR3 in DNA: TGTGCCTGGAGTGTAAAGACAGGGGCTTTCGACGAGCAGTACTTC. Translation gives CAWSVKTGAFDEQYF.

V is TRBV27 and J is TRBJ2-4; possible D gene TRBD2, 5 bases. V lost 8 bases, J lost 9 bases, and 14 bases lay in between. CDR3 length: 12 residues. From germline, CDR1 is MNHEY and CDR2 SMNVEV (reference sequence). As DNA, the CDR3 is TGTGCCAGCCTCGACGGCCGGGGCATTCAGTACTTC. This sequence encodes CASLDGRGIQYF.

This clone was seen just once. The chain links TRBV30 to TRBJ2-3, with a possible D match to TRBD2 (6 bases). The V gene lost 2 bases and the J gene lost 1 base, with 10 bases spanning the gap. CDR1 is GTSNPN, CDR2 SVGIG, per germline (reference sequence). There are 14 residues in the CDR3. The CDR3 is CAWSSLAGTDTQYF. The DNA of the CDR3 is TGTGCCTGGAGTTCCTTAGCGGGCACAGATACGCAGTATTTT.